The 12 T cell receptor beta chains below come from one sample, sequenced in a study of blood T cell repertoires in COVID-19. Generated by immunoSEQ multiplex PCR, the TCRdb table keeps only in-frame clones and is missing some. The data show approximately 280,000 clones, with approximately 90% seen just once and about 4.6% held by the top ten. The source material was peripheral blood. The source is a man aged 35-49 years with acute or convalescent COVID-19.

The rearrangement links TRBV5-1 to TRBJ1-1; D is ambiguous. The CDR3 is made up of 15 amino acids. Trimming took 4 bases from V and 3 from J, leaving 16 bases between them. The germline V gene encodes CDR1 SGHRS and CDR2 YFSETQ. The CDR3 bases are TGCGCCAGCAGCCCGGACGGAGGGTATGACACTGAAGCTTTCTTT. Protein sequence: CASSPDGGYDTEAFF.

The CDR3 DNA follows: TGTGCCAGCAGAACAGGTAGCGGGGAGCTGTTTTTT. This sequence encodes CASRTGSGELFF. The genes are TRBV6-5 and TRBJ2-2; possible D gene TRBD1, 5 bases. The V end was cut by 6 bases, the J end by 7 bases, with 9 bases between. The CDR3 consists of 12 residues. Germline-derived CDR1 and CDR2 are MNHEY and SVGAGI.

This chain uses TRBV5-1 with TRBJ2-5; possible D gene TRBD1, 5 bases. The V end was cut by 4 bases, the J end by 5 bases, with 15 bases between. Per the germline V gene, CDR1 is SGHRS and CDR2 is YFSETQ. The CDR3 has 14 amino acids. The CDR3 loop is CASSVGRGTETQYF. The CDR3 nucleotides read TGCGCCAGCAGCGTGGGAAGGGGTACTGAGACCCAGTACTTC.

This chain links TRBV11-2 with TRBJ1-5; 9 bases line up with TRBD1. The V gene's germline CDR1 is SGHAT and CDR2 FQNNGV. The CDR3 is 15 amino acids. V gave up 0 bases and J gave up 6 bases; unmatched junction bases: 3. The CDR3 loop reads CASSLDRQGGQPQHF. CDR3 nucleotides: TGTGCCAGCAGCTTAGATCGACAGGGGGGTCAGCCCCAGCATTTT.

The CDR3 loop reads CASSPLAGVYNEQFF. The CDR3 bases are TGTGCCAGCAGCCCCCTCGCGGGGGTCTACAATGAGCAGTTCTTC. The chain links TRBV7-2 to TRBJ2-1, with 7 bases identical to TRBD2. V lost 5 bases, J lost 3 bases, and 7 bases stayed unmatched. CDR1 and CDR2 from the germline V gene are SGHTA and FQGNSA. The CDR3 has 15 amino acids.

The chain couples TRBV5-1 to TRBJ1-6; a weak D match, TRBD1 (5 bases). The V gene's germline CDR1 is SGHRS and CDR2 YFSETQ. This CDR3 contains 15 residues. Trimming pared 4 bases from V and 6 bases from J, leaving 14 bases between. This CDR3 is CASSLQTRGNSPLHF. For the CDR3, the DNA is TGCGCCAGCAGCCTACAGACAAGGGGTAATTCACCCCTCCACTTT.

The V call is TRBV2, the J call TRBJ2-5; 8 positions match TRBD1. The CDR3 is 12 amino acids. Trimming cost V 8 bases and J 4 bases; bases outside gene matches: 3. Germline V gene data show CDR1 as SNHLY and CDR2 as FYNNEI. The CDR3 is CASQGAGETQYF. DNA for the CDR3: TGTGCCAGCCAGGGGGCCGGAGAGACCCAGTACTTC. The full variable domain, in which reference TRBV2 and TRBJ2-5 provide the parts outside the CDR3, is EPEVTQTPSHQVTQMGQEVILRCVPISNHLYFYWYRQILGQKVEFLVSFYNNEISEKSEIFDDQFSVERPDGSNFTLKIRSTKLEDSAMYFCASQGAGETQYFGPGTRLLVL.

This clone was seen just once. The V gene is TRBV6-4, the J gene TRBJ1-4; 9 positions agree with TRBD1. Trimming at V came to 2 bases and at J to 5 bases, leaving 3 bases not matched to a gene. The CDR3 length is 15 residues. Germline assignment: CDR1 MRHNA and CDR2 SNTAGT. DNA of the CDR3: TGTGCCAGCAGTGACGTTACAGGGGGCAATGAAAAACTGTTTTTT. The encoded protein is CASSDVTGGNEKLFF.

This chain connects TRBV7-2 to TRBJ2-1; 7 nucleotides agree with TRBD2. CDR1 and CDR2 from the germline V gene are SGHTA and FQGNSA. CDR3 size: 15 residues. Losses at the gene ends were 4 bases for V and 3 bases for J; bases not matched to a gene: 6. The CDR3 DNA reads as TGTGCCAGCAGCTACCGGCGGGACTACTACAATGAGCAGTTCTTC. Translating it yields CASSYRRDYYNEQFF.

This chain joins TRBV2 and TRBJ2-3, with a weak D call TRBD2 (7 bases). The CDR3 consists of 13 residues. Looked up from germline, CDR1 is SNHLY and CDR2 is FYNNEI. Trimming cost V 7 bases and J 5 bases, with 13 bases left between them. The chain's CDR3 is CASIGGPGDTQYF. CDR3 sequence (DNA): TGTGCCAGCATCGGGGGGCCTGGAGATACGCAGTATTTT. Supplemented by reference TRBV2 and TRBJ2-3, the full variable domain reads EPEVTQTPSHQVTQMGQEVILRCVPISNHLYFYWYRQILGQKVEFLVSFYNNEISEKSEIFDDQFSVERPDGSNFTLKIRSTKLEDSAMYFCASIGGPGDTQYFGPGTRLTVL.

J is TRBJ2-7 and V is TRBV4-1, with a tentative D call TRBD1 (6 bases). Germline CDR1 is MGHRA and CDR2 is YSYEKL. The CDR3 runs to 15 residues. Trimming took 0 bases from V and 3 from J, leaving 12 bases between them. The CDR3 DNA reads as TGCGCCAGCAGCCAAGATCCGGGACAATTCTACGAGCAGTACTTC. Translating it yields CASSQDPGQFYEQYF.

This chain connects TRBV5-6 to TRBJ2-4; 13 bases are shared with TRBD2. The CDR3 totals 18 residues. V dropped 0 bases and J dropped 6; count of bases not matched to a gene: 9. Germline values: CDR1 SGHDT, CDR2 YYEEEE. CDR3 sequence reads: CASSLVTSGGATGNIQYF. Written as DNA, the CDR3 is TGTGCCAGCAGCTTGGTTACTAGCGGGGGGGCGACGGGAAACATTCAGTACTTC.